This T cell receptor (beta chain) is drawn from a study of beta chain features in type 1 diabetes (dated by TCRdb to 2016 to 2018). Notes on the research overall: Mean age, gender distribution, total cell number and subset yield did not differ between patients and healthy donors. Across all samples, fewer than 130 million sorted cells were examined, and cell number per subset correlated strongly with RNA yield. In the study, TCRB repertoires of sorted circulating CD4+ T cell subsets from recently diagnosed type 1 diabetes patients were compared with those of matched healthy donors. Naive and central memory subsets were obtained from all 28 donors, but regulatory and stem cell-like memory subsets were isolated from only 8 patients and roughly 8 healthy donors. Results the study describes overall, beyond this receptor: Patients with type 1 diabetes made fewer insertions and deleted more nucleotides at VDJ recombination sites, implying thymic rearrangement abnormalities. Naive, central memory and regulatory TCRB repertoires appeared to be more similar among patients than among healthy donors. Because cDNA was sequenced instead of genomic DNA, activated cells with high expression could be over-represented, although the groups did not differ in activation or CD3 levels. PCR might favor shorter templates, but patient and control samples were amplified and corrected together, so any skew would affect both groups equally. Only small numbers of individuals were included in the HLA sub-analyses, which left unresolved whether HLA type had any influence on TCRB rearrangement. A moderate but significant shortening of TCRB CDR3 length was observed in type 1 diabetes patients in all four CD4+ subsets.

Each donor gave one peripheral blood draw, about 110 mL on average, collected into heparinised tubes. A BD FACSAria II and a panel including CD45RO, CCR7, CD25, CD127, CD95 and CD27 were used to sort naive, central memory, regulatory and stem cell-like memory CD4+ T cells. Every sorted population had a purity above 95%. PBMCs were isolated immediately by Lymphoprep density gradient centrifugation and stained directly without culture. So that batch effects would be minimized, each experiment stained and sorted samples in pairs, pairing one healthy donor with one patient. All of the isolated RNA was reverse transcribed with the High Capacity cDNA Reverse Transcription Kit, so expressed TCRB transcripts were sequenced. Deep immunoSEQ sequencing was performed on naive, central memory and regulatory T cell samples, with an average of roughly 3.6 million total reads per sample. Sorted cells were lysed in RLT buffer, and RNA was extracted using DNase-treated RNeasy Micro or Mini kits according to cell number. To prevent cross-contamination, each cell subset was processed individually, whereas patient and healthy donor samples were processed jointly. The immunoSEQ multiplex PCR was used to amplify TCRB sequences from cDNA, yielding 87-bp fragments that span the CDR3 region. The amplicons were sequenced using the Illumina HiSeq platform. The source study handled its data this way. PCR bias was corrected computationally using synthetic template baselines, and reads within Hamming distance 2 were collapsed, with unmergeable singletons discarded. Reads were aligned against IMGT so that V, D and J genes, CDR3 length and insertions or deletions at six rearrangement sites could be assigned. Within each subset, clonotype counts were normalized to the number of sorted cells before true diversity and Gini coefficients were calculated with the tcR R package. The overlap coefficient, calculated on TCRB nucleotide sequences, was used to quantify repertoire sharing. Out-of-frame TCRB sequences from naive cells were analyzed as a proxy for the pre-selection repertoire. This is the immuneACCESS table as TCRdb keeps it, with only in-frame sequences that have V and J called. A part of the clones is gone; compared with another copy, unresolved V genes explain less than half, and the rest is unexplained. That table gives V, J and clone size, and the DNA gave D and trimming. This sample comprises around 260,000 clones, around 21% of them detected only once. Clones ranked in the top ten supply around 0.028% of the sample.

This clone was counted a few times. Its recognized antigen is unknown. No quality values exist for individual bases; no much larger clone is one base distant. Based on the germline V gene, the CDR1 and CDR2 sequences are SNHLY and FYNNEI. V is cut by 6 bases and J by 11 bases, and the space between the germline ends is 11 bases. Spanning cysteine to phenylalanine, the CDR3 consists of 11 amino acids. The DNA shown is the 33-base CDR3, in frame from base 1. Specimen: naive CD4+ T cells from blood. The sample's cell subset or site, from its label and the paper: true naive CD4+ T cells. The rearranged chain carries TRBV2 and TRBJ1-5, with TRBD1 perhaps the D gene, on 6 matching bases. This sequence was found in a woman in her thirties or forties with type 1 diabetes. The CDR3 region reads CASRTTGSQHF. The nucleotide sequence reads TGTGCCAGCAGGACTACAGGGTCCCAGCATTTT. Reference TRBV2 and TRBJ1-5 genes cover what lies past the CDR3, so the full variable domain is EPEVTQTPSHQVTQMGQEVILRCVPISNHLYFYWYRQILGQKVEFLVSFYNNEISEKSEIFDDQFSVERPDGSNFTLKIRSTKLEDSAMYFCASRTTGSQHFGDGTRLSIL.